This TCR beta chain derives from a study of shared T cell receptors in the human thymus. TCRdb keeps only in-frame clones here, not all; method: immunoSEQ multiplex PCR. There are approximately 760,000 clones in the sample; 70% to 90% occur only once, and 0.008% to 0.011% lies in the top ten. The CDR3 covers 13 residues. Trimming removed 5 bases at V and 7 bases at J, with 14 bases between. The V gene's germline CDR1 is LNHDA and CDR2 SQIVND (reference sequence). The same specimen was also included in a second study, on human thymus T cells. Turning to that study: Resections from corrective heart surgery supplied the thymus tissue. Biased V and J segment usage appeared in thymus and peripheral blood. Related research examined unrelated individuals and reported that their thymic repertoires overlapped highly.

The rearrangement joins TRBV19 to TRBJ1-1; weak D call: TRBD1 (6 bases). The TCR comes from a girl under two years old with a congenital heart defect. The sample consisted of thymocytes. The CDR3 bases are TGTGCCAGTAGTTCAGAAACAGGGATTGAAGCTTTCTTT. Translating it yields CASSSETGIEAFF.